This is a list of T cell receptor beta chains from one sample in a study of shared clonotypes between healthy human individuals. Here immunoSEQ multiplex PCR was the method, and the copy in TCRdb shows in-frame clones only, minus some. The data hold 2.3 million or so clones, with more than 85% observed a single time. The sample comprised naive CD4+ T cells from PBMCs. These receptors all stem from a man aged 18 to 30 in good health. Some clones in this sample may be carry-over from other donors' samples. Both conserved end residues are part of each CDR3. D genes are given only for firm matches. A row's size may be missing; if present it is once, few, many or a size class.

>.|TRBD2|TRBJ2-7|TRBV7-3
TGTGCCAGCAGCCACGGACTAGCGGGAATCTACGAGCAGTACTTC
CASSHGLAGIYEQYF
>.|.|TRBJ2-1|TRBV20-1
TGCAGCCCCGGCTCCTACAATGAGCAGTTCTTC
CSPGSYNEQFF
>.|.|TRBJ1-1|TRBV30
TGTGCCTGGAGTTTAGAGGGAGGCACTGAAGCTTTCTTT
CAWSLEGGTEAFF
>.|TRBD2|TRBJ2-1|TRBV9
TGTGCCAGCAGCGTAGTAGCGGGTCCATACAATGAGCAGTTCTTC
CASSVVAGPYNEQFF
>.|.|TRBJ2-3|TRBV9
TGTGCCAGCAGCCCACTTGCGGGGGCGGGGCAAGATACGCAGTATTTT
CASSPLAGAGQDTQYF
>.|TRBD1|TRBJ2-3|TRBV5-4
TGTGCCAGCAGCCCGGACAGGGGGAACACAGATACGCAGTATTTT
CASSPDRGNTDTQYF
>.|TRBD2|TRBJ2-3|TRBV25-1
TGTGCCAGCAGTGAAGGCTGGGGAGGGGGCACAGATACGCAGTATTTT
CASSEGWGGGTDTQYF
>.|.|TRBJ2-7|TRBV5-4
TGTGCCAGCAGCTTGAGTCGCGGGGGCGTTGGCGAGCAGTACTTC
CASSLSRGGVGEQYF
>once|.|TRBJ2-5|TRBV5-1
TGCGCCAGCAGCTTGGTCGATGTGGGACCACAAGAGACCCAGTACTTC
CASSLVDVGPQETQYF
>.|.|TRBJ2-7|TRBV6-5
TGTGCCAGCAGTTACTCCCTCAGTGTCGAGCAGTACTTC
CASSYSLSVEQYF
>.|.|TRBJ1-5|TRBV28
TGTGCCAGCAGTACTGTGGGGGCGGATTATCAGCCCCAGCATTTT
CASSTVGADYQPQHF
>few|.|TRBJ2-4|TRBV29-1
TGCAGCGTTGCGGGACTAGCCAAAAACATTCAGTACTTC
CSVAGLAKNIQYF
>.|.|TRBJ1-5|TRBV2
TGTGCCAGCAGTGGAGAGGGCGGTCAGCCCCAGCATTTT
CASSGEGGQPQHF
>.|.|TRBJ2-5|TRBV7-7
TGTGCCAGCAGTTCTATAGCCGGGTCCCTGGGGGAGACCCAGTACTTC
CASSSIAGSLGETQYF
>.|.|TRBJ2-5|TRBV5-4
TGTGCCAGCAGCTTGCGGACACGGGAGACCCAGTACTTC
CASSLRTRETQYF
>.|TRBD2|TRBJ2-1|TRBV18
TGTGCCAGCTCACCACTGTCAGCGGGAGTTGATGAGCAGTTCTTC
CASSPLSAGVDEQFF
>.|TRBD2|TRBJ2-7|TRBV27
TGTGCCAGCAGATCCGTACTAGGACTAGCGGCCCACGAGCAGTACTTC
CASRSVLGLAAHEQYF
>.|TRBD1|TRBJ1-5|TRBV19
TGTGCCAGTAGTATAGGGGACAGAAGCTCTCAGCCCCAGCATTTT
CASSIGDRSSQPQHF
>.|.|TRBJ2-2|TRBV28
TGTGCCAGCATGGCGACGAACACCGGGGAGCTGTTTTTT
CASMATNTGELFF
>.|.|TRBJ1-5|TRBV2
TGTGCCAGCAGGGGGGACGGTGCGGGGCCCGAGCAGCCCCAGCATTTT
CASRGDGAGPEQPQHF
>.|TRBD1|TRBJ2-3|TRBV27
TGTGCCAGCAGTTACCGACAGGGGGCCTCAGATACGCAGTATTTT
CASSYRQGASDTQYF
>.|TRBD1|TRBJ2-3|TRBV9
TGTGCCAGCAGCGTGACAGGGGGCCCCACAGATACGCAGTATTTT
CASSVTGGPTDTQYF
>.|.|TRBJ2-2|TRBV28
TGTGCCAGCAGTTTAACGGGAAGGGGGGAGCTGTTTTTT
CASSLTGRGELFF
>.|.|TRBJ2-2|TRBV5-1
TGCGCCAGCAGCCCCTGGAATCCGGGCCCGAACACCGGGGAGCTGTTTTTT
CASSPWNPGPNTGELFF
>once|.|TRBJ1-5|TRBV28
TGTGCCAGCCTACTCGGGGGGATATATGGCAATCAGCCCCAGCATTTT
CASLLGGIYGNQPQHF
>.|.|TRBJ2-1|TRBV29-1
TGCAGCGTTGAATGGGCCGGGGGCGGAAAGTACAATGAGCAGTTCTTC
CSVEWAGGGKYNEQFF
>.|.|TRBJ2-3|TRBV7-8
TGTGCCAGCAGCGGCCGGGTTTTTGGGACAGATACGCAGTATTTT
CASSGRVFGTDTQYF
>.|TRBD1|TRBJ1-1|TRBV27
TGTGCCAGCAGTAAACGTCCGACAGGGGGATTGAACACTGAAGCTTTCTTT
CASSKRPTGGLNTEAFF
>.|TRBD1|TRBJ1-2|TRBV11-2
TGTGCCAGCAGCCAAGGACAGGGCTATGGCTACACCTTC
CASSQGQGYGYTF
>.|.|TRBJ1-1|TRBV7-3
TGTGCCAGCAGAGGGACCGGGGGTAGTCCCACCACTGAAGCTTTCTTT
CASRGTGGSPTTEAFF
>.|.|TRBJ1-1|TRBV28
TGTGCCAGCAGTTTGCGGGCGCGGGGCACTGAAGCTTTCTTT
CASSLRARGTEAFF
>.|.|TRBJ2-1|TRBV7-2
TGTGCCAGCAGCGTGAGGGGGGGCGATGAGCAGTTCTTC
CASSVRGGDEQFF